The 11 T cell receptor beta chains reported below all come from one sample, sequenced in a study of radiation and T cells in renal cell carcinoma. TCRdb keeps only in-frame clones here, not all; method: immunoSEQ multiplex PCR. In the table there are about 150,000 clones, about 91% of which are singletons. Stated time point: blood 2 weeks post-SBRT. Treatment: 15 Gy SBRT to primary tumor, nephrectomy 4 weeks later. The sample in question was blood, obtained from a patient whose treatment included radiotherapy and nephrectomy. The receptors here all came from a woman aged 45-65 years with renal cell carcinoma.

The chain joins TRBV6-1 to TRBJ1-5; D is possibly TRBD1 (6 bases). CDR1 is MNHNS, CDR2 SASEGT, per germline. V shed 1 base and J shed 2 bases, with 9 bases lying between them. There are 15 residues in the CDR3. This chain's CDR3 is CASSEVGGGNQPQHF. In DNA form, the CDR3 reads TGTGCCAGCAGTGAAGTAGGGGGAGGCAATCAGCCCCAGCATTTT.

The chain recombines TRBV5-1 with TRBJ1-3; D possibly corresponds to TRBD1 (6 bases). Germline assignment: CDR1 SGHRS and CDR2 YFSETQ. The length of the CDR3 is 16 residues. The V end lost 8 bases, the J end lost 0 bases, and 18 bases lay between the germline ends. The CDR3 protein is CASTPGHISSGNTIYF. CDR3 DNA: TGCGCCAGTACTCCGGGACACATAAGCTCTGGAAACACCATATATTTT.

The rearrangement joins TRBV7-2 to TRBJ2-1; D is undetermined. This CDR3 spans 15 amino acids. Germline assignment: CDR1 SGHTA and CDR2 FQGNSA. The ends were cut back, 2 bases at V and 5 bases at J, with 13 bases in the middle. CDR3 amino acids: CASSLFGNTHNEQFF. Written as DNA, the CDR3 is TGTGCCAGCAGCTTATTTGGCAACACCCACAATGAGCAGTTCTTC.

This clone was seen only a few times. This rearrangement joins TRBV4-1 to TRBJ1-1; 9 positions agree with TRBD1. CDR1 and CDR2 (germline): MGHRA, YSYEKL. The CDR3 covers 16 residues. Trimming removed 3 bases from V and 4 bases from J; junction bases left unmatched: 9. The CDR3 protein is CASSQGQGGISTEAFF. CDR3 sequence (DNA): TGCGCCAGCAGCCAGGGACAGGGCGGGATCAGCACTGAAGCTTTCTTT.

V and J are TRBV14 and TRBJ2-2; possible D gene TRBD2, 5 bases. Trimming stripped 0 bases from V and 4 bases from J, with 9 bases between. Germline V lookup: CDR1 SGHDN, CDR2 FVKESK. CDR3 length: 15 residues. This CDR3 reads CASSQELVSTGELFF. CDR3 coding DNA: TGTGCCAGCAGCCAAGAACTAGTTAGCACCGGGGAGCTGTTTTTT.

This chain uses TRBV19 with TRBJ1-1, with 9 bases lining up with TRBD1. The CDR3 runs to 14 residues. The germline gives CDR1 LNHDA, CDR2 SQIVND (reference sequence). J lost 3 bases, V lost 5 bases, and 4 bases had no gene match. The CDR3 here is CASSLQGADTEAFF. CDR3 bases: TGTGCCAGTAGTTTACAGGGGGCGGACACTGAAGCTTTCTTT.

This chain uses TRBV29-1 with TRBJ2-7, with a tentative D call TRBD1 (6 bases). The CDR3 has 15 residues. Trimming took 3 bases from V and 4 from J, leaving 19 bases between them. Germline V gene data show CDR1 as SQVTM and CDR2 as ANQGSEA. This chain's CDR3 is CSVDTYRESGYEQYF. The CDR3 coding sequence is TGCAGCGTTGATACATACAGGGAGTCGGGATACGAGCAGTACTTC.

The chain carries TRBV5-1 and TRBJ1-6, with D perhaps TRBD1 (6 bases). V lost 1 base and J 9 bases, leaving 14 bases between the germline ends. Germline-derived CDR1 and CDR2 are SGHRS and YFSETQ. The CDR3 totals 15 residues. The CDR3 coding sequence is TGCGCCAGCAGCTTGATCGCAGGGGAAGTTTCACCCCTCCACTTT. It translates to CASSLIAGEVSPLHF.

CDR3 in amino acids: CAWSVRTRLFRELFF. CDR3 nucleotides: TGTGCCTGGAGTGTTAGGACAAGGTTATTCCGGGAGCTGTTTTTT. J is TRBJ2-2 and V is TRBV30, with D possibly matching TRBD1 (5 bases). The CDR3 loop spans 15 amino acids. V dropped 0 bases and J dropped 9 bases, with 17 bases sitting between them. The V gene's germline CDR1 is GTSNPN and CDR2 SVGIG (reference sequence).

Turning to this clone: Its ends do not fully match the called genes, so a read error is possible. DNA for the CDR3: TGTGCTAGCAGCCGGGACCGGAACACTGAAGCTTTCTTT. Protein: CASSRDRNTEAFF. The chain has TRBV7-7 and TRBJ1-1; tentative D call: TRBD1 (5 bases). The CDR3 has 13 amino acids. Looked up from germline, CDR1 is SSHAT and CDR2 is FNYEAQ (reference sequence).

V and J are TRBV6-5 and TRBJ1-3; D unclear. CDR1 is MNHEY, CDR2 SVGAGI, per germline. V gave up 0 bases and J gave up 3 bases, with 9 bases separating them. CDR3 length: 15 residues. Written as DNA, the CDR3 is TGTGCCAGCAGTTACTCGGGTCGCCGTGGAAACACCATATATTTT. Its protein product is CASSYSGRRGNTIYF.